Following are 24 T cell receptor beta chains from one sample sequenced in a study of cytomegalovirus exposure and HLA in healthy donors. TCRdb keeps only in-frame clones here, not all; method: immunoSEQ multiplex PCR. This table has 100,000 to 150,000 clones, around 90% appearing once. Sequencing was carried out using PBMCs. The receptors derive from a woman between 18 and 30 years old in good health and CMV-seronegative.

The V and J genes are TRBV28 and TRBJ1-5; D not certain. The CDR3 has 17 amino acids. CDR1 and CDR2 (germline): MDHEN, SYDVKM. The V end lost 2 bases, the J end lost 2 bases, and 16 bases lay between the germline ends. The CDR3: CASSLLYSRQGNQPQHF. In nucleotides, the CDR3 is TGTGCCAGCAGTTTACTCTATTCGAGACAAGGCAATCAGCCCCAGCATTTT.

The chain is built from TRBV9 and TRBJ2-7; 9 positions agree with TRBD2. The CDR3 spans 14 residues. Germline trimming cut 0 bases from V and 3 bases from J; bases unmatched to any gene: 1. CDR1 is SGDLS, CDR2 YYNGEE, per germline. The CDR3 protein is CASSVELAGYEQYF. CDR3 nucleotide sequence: TGTGCCAGCAGCGTAGAACTAGCGGGCTACGAGCAGTACTTC.

This chain uses TRBV7-9 with TRBJ2-7; D gene unclear. The CDR3 is 13 residues long. V lost 5 bases to trimming and J lost 5 bases, with 13 bases between them. Germline CDR1 SEHNR, CDR2 FQNEAQ (reference sequence). This chain's CDR3 is CASSPSTLHEQYF. CDR3 in DNA: TGTGCCAGCAGCCCTTCGACTCTCCACGAGCAGTACTTC. Full variable domain (remainder filled in from reference TRBV7-9 and TRBJ2-7): DTGVSQNPRHKITKRGQNVTFRCDPISEHNRLYWYRQTLGQGPEFLTYFQNEAQLEKSRLLSDRFSAERPKGSFSTLEIQRTEQGDSAMYLCASSPSTLHEQYFGPGTRLTVT.

In its sample, this clone was seen once. V gene TRBV10-1 combines with J gene TRBJ2-5; 9 bases fit TRBD1. Germline V gives CDR1 WNHNN, CDR2 SYGVQD (reference sequence). V lost 3 bases, J lost 5 bases, and 13 bases stayed unmatched. This CDR3 contains 17 residues. This chain's CDR3 is CASSDFEGQGSPETQYF. CDR3 nucleotides: TGCGCCAGCAGTGATTTTGAGGGACAGGGATCCCCGGAGACCCAGTACTTC.

The rearrangement joins TRBV4-2 to TRBJ2-7, with unresolved D. Trimming removed 1 base at V and 1 base at J, with 8 bases between. Germline-derived CDR1 and CDR2 are LGHNA and YNFKEQ. This CDR3 is built from 14 residues. CDR3 loop: CASSQGGTSYEQYF. In DNA, the CDR3 is TGTGCCAGCAGCCAAGGAGGCACTTCCTACGAGCAGTACTTC.

This chain connects TRBV4-1 to TRBJ1-5; 7 bases align to TRBD1. With 0 bases clipped from V and 7 bases from J, the junction kept 18 bases outside the gene matches. Germline loops: CDR1 MGHRA, CDR2 YSYEKL. The CDR3 sequence is 19 residues long. The CDR3 spells CASSQDPTGTAALWQPQHF. CDR3 DNA: TGCGCCAGCAGCCAAGACCCCACCGGGACAGCGGCCCTTTGGCAGCCCCAGCATTTT.

This chain connects TRBV6-5 to TRBJ2-3, with D uncertain. Germline V gene data show CDR1 as MNHEY and CDR2 as SVGAGI. CDR3 length: 13 residues. V lost 1 base and J lost 4, with 6 bases in between. The CDR3 region has the DNA TGTGCCAGCAGTTACTTCGAGGCAGATACGCAGTATTTT. Protein product: CASSYFEADTQYF.

The chain has TRBV18 and TRBJ2-7, with D maybe TRBD1 (5 bases). Trimming cost V 8 bases and J 5 bases, with 16 bases left between them. Germline V gene sequence: CDR1 KGHSH, CDR2 LQKENI. CDR3 length: 13 amino acids. As DNA, the CDR3 is TGTGCCAGCCTGGCAGGGAATAGGGACGAGCAGTACTTC. Protein: CASLAGNRDEQYF. Full variable domain (rest looked up from reference TRBV18 and TRBJ2-7): NAGVMQNPRHLVRRRGQEARLRCSPMKGHSHVYWYRQLPEEGLKFMVYLQKENIIDESGMPKERFSAEFPKEGPSILRIQQVVRGDSAAYFCASLAGNRDEQYFGPGTRLTVT.

This clone came up once. This rearrangement joins TRBV2 to TRBJ1-3; weak D call: TRBD1 (5 bases). The CDR3 length is 14 residues. V was cut by 7 bases and J by 3 bases, with 13 bases left in between. Germline assignment: CDR1 SNHLY and CDR2 FYNNEI. The DNA of the CDR3 is TGTGCCAGCATGTATCAGGGAGGTGGAAACACCATATATTTT. The encoded protein is CASMYQGGGNTIYF.

The chain is built from TRBV7-9 and TRBJ1-3; D gene unclear. The ends were cut back, 4 bases at V and 0 bases at J, with 13 bases in the middle. CDR1 and CDR2 from the germline V gene are SEHNR and FQNEAQ (reference sequence). The CDR3 has 16 amino acids. CDR3 in DNA: TGTGCCAGCAGCTCCTCCGACATCCCCTCTGGAAACACCATATATTTT. Residues: CASSSSDIPSGNTIYF.

This clone was counted a few times. This chain uses TRBV2 with TRBJ1-2; no definite D call. CDR3 size: 13 residues. CDR1 is SNHLY and CDR2 is FYNNEI in the germline V gene. With 4 bases removed from V and 3 bases from J, the gap between germline ends came to 9 bases. In nucleotides, the CDR3 is TGTGCCAGCAGTGCTTCCCGGGACTATGGCTACACCTTC. Protein: CASSASRDYGYTF.

The J gene is TRBJ1-1, the V gene TRBV28, with D possibly matching TRBD1 (5 bases). The germline V gene encodes CDR1 MDHEN and CDR2 SYDVKM. The CDR3 consists of 13 residues. V was clipped by 7 bases and J by 3 bases, with 12 bases between them. The CDR3 DNA reads TGTGCCAGCATCAGGGCAGAGGACACTGAAGCTTTCTTT. This codes for CASIRAEDTEAFF. Filled out from reference TRBV28 and TRBJ1-1, the complete variable domain reads DVKVTQSSRYLVKRTGEKVFLECVQDMDHENMFWYRQDPGLGLRLIYFSYDVKMKEKGDIPEGYSVSREKKERFSLILESASTNQTSMYLCASIRAEDTEAFFGQGTRLTVV.

This clone was recorded only once. The rearrangement links TRBV6-5 to TRBJ2-7; 9 bases fit TRBD1. Germline V gene sequence: CDR1 MNHEY, CDR2 SVGAGI. The CDR3 totals 15 residues. Trimming took 5 bases from V and 5 from J; bases not matched to a gene: 10. CDR3 DNA sequence: TGTGCCAGCAGTACTTCCGGGACAGGGAGCAACGAGCAGTACTTC. Translation gives CASSTSGTGSNEQYF.

The J gene is TRBJ1-4, the V gene TRBV5-6; D not certain. Germline CDR1 reads SGHDT; CDR2 reads YYEEEE. V was cut by 2 bases and J by 6 bases, with 5 bases left in between. The CDR3 length is 12 residues. This CDR3 reads CASSFYDEKLFF. The CDR3 nucleotides are TGTGCCAGCAGCTTTTATGATGAAAAACTGTTTTTT.

The CDR3 coding sequence is TGTGCCAGCAGCCTCGGCGGTGCTTCCTACGAGCAGTACTTC. Amino acids: CASSLGGASYEQYF. This sequence joins TRBV7-3 and TRBJ2-7; D is unresolved. The CDR3 spans 14 residues. The germline V gene has CDR1 SGHTA and CDR2 FQGTGA. The germline V and J ends were trimmed by 5 bases and 1 base, with 12 bases remaining between them.

This chain joins TRBV5-4 and TRBJ2-5; the D gene is possibly TRBD1 (6 bases). V gave up 0 bases and J gave up 3 bases, with 9 bases separating them. The CDR3 is 14 residues long. Per the germline V gene, CDR1 is SGHNT and CDR2 is YYREEE (reference sequence). The CDR3, as DNA: TGTGCCAGCAGCTTGGTGGCAGGGGAAGAGACCCAGTACTTC. Amino acid sequence: CASSLVAGEETQYF.

The chain uses TRBV27 and TRBJ2-7, with D possibly being TRBD2 (5 bases). V was pared by 5 bases and J by 1 base, with 12 bases between. The CDR3 totals 14 residues. Germline V gene sequence: CDR1 MNHEY, CDR2 SMNVEV (reference sequence). CDR3 in amino acids: CASSQIRESYEQYF. CDR3 DNA sequence: TGTGCCAGCAGTCAAATTCGGGAATCCTACGAGCAGTACTTC.

The chain is built from TRBV7-9 and TRBJ2-3; no clear D gene. This CDR3 contains 13 residues. Trimming stripped 10 bases from V and 1 base from J, with 12 bases between. CDR1 is SEHNR, CDR2 FQNEAQ, per germline (reference sequence). CDR3 region: CAKEPSGTDTQYF. CDR3 sequence (DNA): TGTGCCAAAGAACCGTCGGGCACAGATACGCAGTATTTT.

The V call is TRBV29-1, the J call TRBJ1-1, with a weak D call TRBD1 (6 bases). V dropped 6 bases and J dropped 6 bases, with 17 bases sitting between them. The CDR3 length is 13 residues. Germline CDR1 reads SQVTM; CDR2 reads ANQGSEA. CDR3 nucleotide sequence: TGCAGCGTCTCCCGACCCGGACAGCCTGAAGCTTTCTTT. It is translated as CSVSRPGQPEAFF.

This chain joins TRBV5-6 and TRBJ2-4, with 9 positions matching TRBD1. Unmatched junction bases numbered 12, after V lost 1 base and J lost 1 base. The CDR3 extends over 19 amino acids. Germline V gives CDR1 SGHDT, CDR2 YYEEEE. The CDR3 loop is CASSLRRGQGNMAKNIQYF. Written as DNA, the CDR3 is TGTGCCAGCAGCTTGAGGAGAGGACAGGGGAACATGGCCAAAAACATTCAGTACTTC.

The chain has TRBV9 and TRBJ1-1, with D possibly TRBD1 on 5 matching bases. Between the trimmed V and J ends, which lost 0 bases and 8 bases, there was a span of 14 bases. This CDR3 is 14 amino acids long. Germline-derived CDR1 and CDR2 are SGDLS and YYNGEE. The CDR3 spells CASSVGGRPAEAFF. The CDR3 DNA reads as TGTGCCAGCAGCGTAGGGGGCAGACCCGCCGAAGCTTTCTTT.

The CDR3 bases are TGTGCCAGCATATCGGGGTCCGGCTTGGGCGAGCAGTACTTC. As protein: CASISGSGLGEQYF. This chain uses TRBV7-9 with TRBJ2-7; D may be TRBD2 (5 bases). The V end was cut by 7 bases, the J end by 6 bases, with 19 bases between. This CDR3 has 14 amino acids. CDR1 is SEHNR and CDR2 is FQNEAQ in the germline V gene (reference sequence).

The chain employs TRBV7-9 and TRBJ1-2, with a weak D call TRBD1 (6 bases). The CDR3 extends over 14 amino acids. V lost 8 bases to trimming and J lost 7 bases, with 20 bases between them. Per germline, CDR1 SEHNR and CDR2 FQNEAQ (reference sequence). This CDR3 is CASRPLGARSGYTF. CDR3 DNA sequence: TGTGCCAGCCGCCCTTTGGGGGCGCGGAGTGGCTACACCTTC.

This rearrangement joins TRBV7-2 to TRBJ2-7; the match to TRBD1 covers 12 bases. After removal of 1 base from V and 5 bases from J, the junction contained 3 bases not matched to a gene. The CDR3 covers 15 residues. The germline CDR1 and CDR2 sequences are SGHTA and FQGNSA. The CDR3 DNA reads as TGTGCCAGCAGCTTAGTTGGGACAGGGGGCGACGAGCAGTACTTC. This sequence encodes CASSLVGTGGDEQYF.